What follows describes a single TCR beta chain. Its antigen is undetermined. The entry originates in a study of regulatory T cells. Study observations and caveats: Hydrophobic residues at CDR3 positions 6 and 7 were enriched in conventional CD4+ T cells of CD3G-deficient patients.

Amplification used 52 TRBV primers and 13 TRBJ primers. The protocol was immunoSEQ multiplex PCR, while the TCRdb copy is restricted to in-frame clones and leaves out a portion. The table has tens of thousands of clones, roughly 92% seen once. The CDR3 sequence is 17 residues long. The germline gives CDR1 SGHTA, CDR2 FQGNSA. V lost 3 bases to trimming and J lost 2 bases, with 19 bases between them. This clonotype was sampled from a person aged 18 to 29 with CD3G deficiency. The material sequenced was conventional CD4+ T cells sorted from blood. This chain links TRBV7-2 with TRBJ2-5; unclear D gene. The CDR3 loop is CASSFALTETLQETQYF. The CDR3 nucleotides read TGTGCCAGCAGCTTTGCTCTGACGGAAACACTTCAAGAGACCCAGTACTTC.